These 22 T cell receptor beta chains share one sample of origin, sequenced in a study of T-cell memory formation after mild COVID-19. MiXCR, run by TCRdb on the 5' RACE reads, gives a single entry per CDR3 protein. The sample lists more than 120,000 distinct CDR3 sequences, about 6.1% occurring once. Sequencing used PBMCs or a T cell subset sorted from them (not recorded which). All receptors come from an adult woman who had mild COVID-19 (a few samples of this study predate the infection). Cell type and time point are not known.

This clonotype was seen a few times. The chain couples TRBV7-9 to TRBJ2-5, with 8 bases aligning to TRBD2. Germline loops: CDR1 SEHNR, CDR2 FQNEAQ (reference sequence). The length of the CDR3 is 15 residues. V dropped 5 bases and J dropped 7; count of bases not matched to a gene: 12. The CDR3 DNA reads as TGTGCCAGCAGCCCGGGACTAGTTGTTCATGGGACCCAGTACTTC. Amino acids: CASSPGLVVHGTQYF.

Many counts were recorded for this clonotype. This chain joins TRBV5-1 and TRBJ2-2; 8 nucleotides agree with TRBD2. This CDR3 is built from 16 residues. Germline V lookup: CDR1 SGHRS, CDR2 YFSETQ. V was clipped by 3 bases and J by 4 bases; unmatched bases: 8. The CDR3 DNA reads as TGCGCCAGCAGCTCCCAAGCGGGGGATGTCACCGGGGAGCTGTTTTTT. Residues: CASSSQAGDVTGELFF.

The V call is TRBV30, the J call TRBJ1-3, with no clear D. The CDR3 is made up of 13 amino acids. Trimming pared 0 bases from V and 4 bases from J, leaving 7 bases between. In germline, CDR1 is GTSNPN, CDR2 SVGIG (reference sequence). The CDR3 DNA is TGTGCCTGGAGTGTCTCAGACGGAAACACCATATATTTT. It is translated as CAWSVSDGNTIYF.

This chain links TRBV23-1 with TRBJ2-7, with no clear D. TRBV23-1 belongs to the ORF category, with a function that is uncertain. This CDR3 is 12 amino acids long. Trimming shortened V by 7 bases and J by 2 bases, and 9 bases separated the two germline ends. CDR3 sequence: CASMRSPYEQYF. The CDR3 coding sequence is TGCGCCAGCATGCGGAGCCCCTACGAGCAGTACTTC.

Ten or more counts support this clonotype. The chain recombines TRBV11-2 with TRBJ2-3, with 8 bases fitting TRBD2. Trimming at V came to 1 base and at J to 1 base, leaving 1 base not matched to a gene. CDR1 SGHAT and CDR2 FQNNGV come from the germline V gene. The CDR3 extends over 15 amino acids. CDR3 region: CASSLAGGRTDTQYF. CDR3 DNA: TGTGCCAGCAGCTTAGCGGGGGGGCGCACAGATACGCAGTATTTT.

This clonotype occurred many times. The rearrangement joins TRBV6-1 to TRBJ1-5; D perhaps matches TRBD1 (6 bases). The length of the CDR3 is 18 residues. The germline CDR1 and CDR2 sequences are MNHNS and SASEGT. Trimming removed 1 base from V and 2 bases from J, with 18 bases in between. The DNA for the CDR3 is TGTGCCAGCAGTGAAGGTCTCGGGGCAGGGGTAGGCAATCAGCCCCAGCATTTT. It yields the protein CASSEGLGAGVGNQPQHF.

This clonotype was observed many times. The chain uses TRBV12-3 or TRBV12-4 and TRBJ2-7; no clear D gene. The length of the CDR3 is 12 residues. V lost 3 bases to trimming and J lost 2 bases, with 5 bases between them. DNA of the CDR3: TGTGCCAGCAGTTTGTGGACCTACGAGCAGTACTTC. It encodes CASSLWTYEQYF.

V and J are TRBV15 and TRBJ2-1, with D possibly matching TRBD2 (5 bases). The CDR3 contains 14 residues. The V end was cut by 2 bases, the J end by 8 bases, with 13 bases between. CDR1 LNHNV and CDR2 YYDKDF come from the germline V gene (reference sequence). DNA for the CDR3: TGTGCCACCAGCAGACCTAGGAGTAGCGATGAGCAGTTCTTC. The encoded protein is CATSRPRSSDEQFF.

The CDR3 spells CASVNSGVNEQFF. In nucleotides, the CDR3 is TGTGCCAGCGTCAATAGCGGGGTGAATGAGCAGTTCTTC. The chain combines TRBV7-8 with TRBJ2-1, with 8 bases fitting TRBD2. The V gene end was trimmed by 8 bases and the J gene end by 7 bases; junction bases not matched to a gene: 7. Germline assignment: CDR1 SGHVS and CDR2 FQNEAQ. The CDR3 totals 13 residues. The whole variable domain, filled in from reference TRBV7-8 and TRBJ2-1, reads GAGVSQSPRYKVAKRGQDVALRCDPISGHVSLFWYQQALGQGPEFLTYFQNEAQLDKSGLPSDRFFAERPEGSVSTLKIQRTQQEDSAVYLCASVNSGVNEQFFGPGTRLTVL.

This clonotype has a count of ten or more. The chain employs TRBV30 and TRBJ2-7; 7 bases fit TRBD1. V lost 5 bases and J lost 2; bases outside the gene matches: 0. CDR1 is GTSNPN and CDR2 is SVGIG in the germline V gene (reference sequence). The CDR3 is 11 amino acids. The CDR3 region is CAWGQAYEQYF. The CDR3, as DNA: TGTGCCTGGGGACAGGCCTACGAGCAGTACTTC.

The rearrangement links TRBV5-1 to TRBJ2-5; D unclear. The ends were cut back, 0 bases at V and 8 bases at J, with 14 bases in the middle. Germline CDR1 and CDR2: SGHRS and YFSETQ. The CDR3 consists of 14 residues. This CDR3 reads CASSLGAVSSTQYF. DNA for the CDR3: TGCGCCAGCAGCTTGGGGGCAGTTAGTTCTACCCAGTACTTC.

In this sample, this clonotype turned up a few times. V is TRBV5-1 and J is TRBJ2-1, with 7 bases matching TRBD1. After removal of 1 base from V and 6 bases from J, the junction contained 7 bases not matched to a gene. The CDR3 covers 15 residues. Germline V gene data show CDR1 as SGHRS and CDR2 as YFSETQ. The CDR3 here is CASSLHGQVTNEQFF. CDR3 nucleotides: TGCGCCAGCAGCTTGCATGGACAGGTGACCAATGAGCAGTTCTTC.

The chain combines TRBV3-1 with TRBJ1-1, with D tentatively TRBD1 (6 bases). CDR3 length: 14 residues. Deletions cut 0 bases from V and 11 bases from J, with 16 bases between. CDR1 LGHDT and CDR2 YNNKEL come from the germline V gene (reference sequence). CDR3 bases: TGTGCCAGCAGCCAAGATCTTGGGGGGGCTGGGGCTTTCTTT. Translated, it gives CASSQDLGGAGAFF.

This rearrangement joins TRBV11-1 to TRBJ2-1; D may be TRBD2 (5 bases). Germline CDR1 and CDR2: SGHAT and FQDESV (reference sequence). The CDR3 is 15 residues long. The V end was cut by 0 bases, the J end by 5 bases, with 11 bases between. CDR3 in amino acids: CASSLALAIDNEQFF. DNA for the CDR3: TGTGCCAGCAGCTTAGCCCTAGCCATTGACAATGAGCAGTTCTTC.

This chain connects TRBV5-1 to TRBJ1-6; possible D gene TRBD1, 5 bases. The V end lost 5 bases, the J end lost 8 bases, and 17 bases lay between the germline ends. Germline CDR1 is SGHRS and CDR2 is YFSETQ. The CDR3 extends over 15 amino acids. CDR3 DNA: TGCGCCAGCAGGGACTCCGGGACTGGGTATTCACCCCTCCACTTT. It translates to CASRDSGTGYSPLHF.

The J gene is TRBJ2-7, the V gene TRBV27; a weak D match, TRBD1 (7 bases). CDR3 length equals 14 residues. The V gene lost 6 bases and the J gene lost 0 bases, with 12 bases spanning the gap. From germline, CDR1 is MNHEY and CDR2 SMNVEV (reference sequence). The CDR3 protein is CASSPGGYSYEQYF. CDR3 DNA: TGTGCCAGCAGCCCAGGGGGGTACTCCTACGAGCAGTACTTC.

The V and J genes are TRBV6-2 or TRBV6-3 and TRBJ1-5; the D gene is possibly TRBD1 (5 bases). Germline CDR1 reads MNHEY; CDR2 reads SVGEGT. The CDR3 is made up of 13 amino acids. V lost 5 bases and J 6 bases, leaving 11 bases between the germline ends. The DNA for the CDR3 is TGTGCCAGCAGTGACAGTTCTTCTCAGCCCCAGCATTTT. Its translation: CASSDSSSQPQHF.

This clonotype was detected only a few times. The chain uses TRBV3-1 and TRBJ1-2; D might be TRBD1 (6 bases). This CDR3 contains 15 residues. V dropped 2 bases and J dropped 6 bases, with 16 bases sitting between them. Germline CDR1 reads LGHDT; CDR2 reads YNNKEL (reference sequence). This CDR3 reads CASSQRGATVNGYTF. CDR3 sequence (DNA): TGTGCCAGCAGCCAACGGGGGGCTACAGTGAATGGCTACACCTTC.

This clonotype counts as medium-sized. The chain joins TRBV12-3 or TRBV12-4 to TRBJ2-5; 7 bases are a match to TRBD1. Unmatched junction bases numbered 1, after V lost 0 bases and J lost 3 bases. This CDR3 has 14 residues. CDR3 in amino acids: CASSLADRKETQYF. The CDR3 nucleotides read TGTGCCAGCAGTTTAGCGGACAGGAAAGAGACCCAGTACTTC.

The V gene is TRBV30, the J gene TRBJ2-7, with TRBD1 matching over 7 bases. Germline CDR1 is GTSNPN and CDR2 is SVGIG (reference sequence). V trimming: 0 bases; J trimming: 2 bases; junction bases outside the gene matches: 10. CDR3 length: 16 amino acids. The CDR3 sequence: CAWSVLPGQSTYEQYF. The CDR3 region has the DNA TGTGCCTGGAGTGTATTACCGGGACAGAGCACCTACGAGCAGTACTTC.

The table lists this clonotype with many counts. The rearrangement links TRBV7-8 to TRBJ2-1; 7 nucleotides line up with TRBD1. With V trimmed by 5 bases and J by 6 bases, 10 bases remained unmatched. This CDR3 comprises 15 residues. The germline CDR1 and CDR2 sequences are SGHVS and FQNEAQ. CDR3 DNA sequence: TGTGCCAGCAGCCCCCGGGACAGCGCTCGCAATGAGCAGTTCTTC. Translation gives CASSPRDSARNEQFF.

The table lists this clonotype with a few counts. The V and J genes are TRBV5-1 and TRBJ1-1, with D unclear. There are 16 residues in the CDR3. CDR1 and CDR2 from the germline V gene are SGHRS and YFSETQ. Trimming cost V 4 bases and J 1 base, with 17 bases left between them. The CDR3 nucleotides read TGCGCCAGCAGCCCCTCTTTCGGTCAGGAGAACACTGAAGCTTTCTTT. Protein: CASSPSFGQENTEAFF.